One sample yielded the 23 T cell receptor beta chains listed below, sequenced in a study of tumor-infiltrating lymphocytes in oesophageal squamous cell carcinoma. TCRdb re-called the PCR reads with MiXCR, one entry per CDR3 protein. This table has some 11,000 distinct CDR3 sequences, 40% to 60% appearing once. Specimen: esophageal tumor tissue. The receptors shown here come from a female donor with esophageal squamous cell carcinoma.

As regards this clonotype: In this CDR3 the conserved last residue, phenylalanine or tryptophan, is missing, so a read error is likely. This chain uses TRBV28 with TRBJ2-7; maybe TRBD1 (5 bases). Deletions cut 2 bases from V and 7 bases from J, with 15 bases between. The CDR3 spans 14 residues. The germline gives CDR1 MDHEN, CDR2 SYDVKM. The CDR3 spells CASSLHRSYNEQYL. In nucleotides, the CDR3 is TGTGCCAGCAGTTTACACAGGAGCTACAATGAGCAGTACTTA.

This chain joins TRBV7-8 and TRBJ2-3, with D perhaps TRBD1 or TRBD2 (5 bases each). Trimming took off 3 bases at V and 4 bases at J, with 8 bases between the two ends. CDR1 and CDR2 (germline): SGHVS, FQNEAQ. This CDR3 has 13 amino acids. CDR3 in amino acids: CASSFGGADTQYF. The CDR3 DNA reads TGTGCCAGCAGCTTTGGGGGTGCAGATACGCAGTATTTT.

Details on this clonotype: An end of the junction does not agree with germline; a read error may underlie this. The chain combines TRBV7-3 with TRBJ2-1; possible D gene TRBD2, 6 bases. Germline loops: CDR1 SGHTA, CDR2 FQGTGA. The CDR3 runs to 16 residues. The CDR3, as DNA: TGTGCCAGCAGCCCGGGGGACGTCAGGCCCTACGATGAGCAGTTCTTC. Amino acids: CASSPGDVRPYDEQFF. Full variable domain (outside the CDR3, taken from reference TRBV7-3 and TRBJ2-1): GAGVSQTPSNKVTEKGKYVELRCDPISGHTALYWYRQSLGQGPEFLIYFQGTGAADDSGLPNDRFFAVRPEGSVSTLKIQRTERGDSAVYLCASSPGDVRPYDEQFFGPGTRLTVL.

The chain carries TRBV28 and TRBJ2-6; no firm D call. The DNA end is a closer match to TRBJ2-1, so the J assignment may be wrong. Looked up from germline, CDR1 is MDHEN and CDR2 is SYDVKM. The CDR3 is made up of 11 amino acids. CDR3 loop: CASSLLDEQFF. The CDR3 DNA follows: TGTGCCAGCAGTTTACTGGATGAGCAGTTCTTC.

This clonotype is hyperexpanded in the sample. V usage is TRBV7-8 and J usage is TRBJ2-5; D possibly uses TRBD1 or TRBD2 (5 bases each). V lost 5 bases and J 5 bases, leaving 15 bases between the germline ends. Per the germline V gene, CDR1 is SGHVS and CDR2 is FQNEAQ. The CDR3 has 14 residues. The CDR3 DNA is TGTGCCAGCAGCCCCGGGACCGGAAGGGAGACCCAGTACTTC. Its translation: CASSPGTGRETQYF. Full variable domain (rest looked up from reference TRBV7-8 and TRBJ2-5): GAGVSQSPRYKVAKRGQDVALRCDPISGHVSLFWYQQALGQGPEFLTYFQNEAQLDKSGLPSDRFFAERPEGSVSTLKIQRTQQEDSAVYLCASSPGTGRETQYFGPGTRLLVL.

This clonotype was detected only a few times. V is TRBV7-8 and J is TRBJ1-1; no clear D gene. Trimming took off 4 bases at V and 4 bases at J, with 13 bases between the two ends. The germline V gene encodes CDR1 SGHVS and CDR2 FQNEAQ. The CDR3 loop spans 14 amino acids. The DNA of the CDR3 is TGTGCCAGCAGCTCCCGGGCGGAGGGCACTGAAGCTTTCTTT. Its translation: CASSSRAEGTEAFF.

The chain employs TRBV7-3 and TRBJ2-5, with 7 bases aligning to TRBD2. V was clipped by 5 bases and J by 11 bases; unmatched bases: 17. Germline CDR1 reads SGHTA; CDR2 reads FQGTGA. The CDR3 contains 15 residues. DNA for the CDR3: TGTGCCAGCAGCCCTGTGGCTAGAGGCCGGGGGGAGCAGTACTTC. Translated: CASSPVARGRGEQYF.

This clonotype has a single count. The rearrangement uses TRBV7-2 and TRBJ1-1; 9 nucleotides match TRBD1. Trimming at V came to 7 bases and at J to 1 base, leaving 10 bases not matched to a gene. Germline loops: CDR1 SGHTA, CDR2 FQGNSA. This CDR3 spans 16 amino acids. As DNA, the CDR3 is TGTGCCAGCAATGCTCCGGGACAGGGTGCGAACACTGAAGCTTTCTTT. This translates into CASNAPGQGANTEAFF.

CDR3 DNA: TGTGCCAGCAGTCCGACTGCGGTTAGCTCTGGAAACACCATATATTTT. Translating gives CASSPTAVSSGNTIYF. This chain links TRBV27 with TRBJ1-3, with D unresolved. Trimming left V 5 bases short and J 0 bases short, with 14 bases between. CDR1 is MNHEY, CDR2 SMNVEV, per germline (reference sequence). The CDR3 totals 16 residues.

This clonotype turned up a few times. The chain is built from TRBV7-3 and TRBJ2-7; 9 bases align to TRBD2. Germline lookup yields CDR1 SGHTA and CDR2 FQGTGA. Germline trimming cut 1 base from V and 4 bases from J; bases unmatched to any gene: 5. The CDR3 spans 15 residues. The CDR3 nucleotides read TGTGCCAGCAGCTTAAAAAGCGGGGGGCAGTACGAGCAGTACTTC. It is translated as CASSLKSGGQYEQYF.

This clonotype has a count of ten or more. This chain links TRBV20-1 with TRBJ2-1; 14 nucleotides match TRBD2. Unmatched junction bases numbered 5, after V lost 6 bases and J lost 4 bases. There are 15 residues in the CDR3. Germline V gene lookup returns CDR1 DFQATT and CDR2 SNEGSKA (reference sequence). CDR3 sequence: CSARLAGGIYNEQFF. CDR3 coding DNA: TGCAGTGCGCGACTAGCGGGGGGGATATACAATGAGCAGTTCTTC.

The genes are TRBV6-6 and TRBJ2-5; no reliable D call. The end of the DNA is better explained by TRBJ2-1, so the J call may be wrong. The length of the CDR3 is 15 residues. The V gene's germline CDR1 is MNHNY and CDR2 SVGAGI (reference sequence). CDR3 DNA sequence: TGTGCCAGCAGTTACGCGGATGTCGCACTCTATGAGCAGTTCTTC. It codes for CASSYADVALYEQFF.

By share, this clonotype ranks as large (0.1 to 1%). The chain combines TRBV28 with TRBJ2-1; 8 bases align to TRBD2. Germline V gives CDR1 MDHEN, CDR2 SYDVKM. With V trimmed by 2 bases and J by 4 bases, 4 bases remained unmatched. The CDR3 has 15 residues. This CDR3 is CASSLPAGDYNEQFF. The CDR3 nucleotides read TGTGCCAGCAGTTTACCAGCGGGGGATTACAATGAGCAGTTCTTC.

This clonotype is judged medium-sized. The J gene is TRBJ2-2, the V gene TRBV24-1; TRBD1 is a possible D gene (5 bases). The CDR3 is 14 amino acids. V was pared by 5 bases and J by 7 bases, with 13 bases between. Germline CDR1 and CDR2: KGHDR and SFDVKD. CDR3 sequence (DNA): TGTGCCACCAGTGCCCCAGGGTTGAGCGGGGAGCTGTTTTTT. This sequence encodes CATSAPGLSGELFF.

This clonotype came up a few times. The rearrangement joins TRBV28 to TRBJ2-1; no clear D. The better agreement between TRBJ2-7 and the DNA end casts doubt on the J call. Germline-derived CDR1 and CDR2 are MDHEN and SYDVKM. There are 11 residues in the CDR3. CDR3 amino acids: CASSFSTQQYF. The CDR3 nucleotides are TGTGCCAGCAGTTTCTCGACCCAACAGTACTTC.

This chain links TRBV28 with TRBJ2-7; TRBD2 matches 10 bases. Unmatched junction bases numbered 13, after V lost 6 bases and J lost 5 bases. This CDR3 region has 16 residues. Germline CDR1 and CDR2: MDHEN and SYDVKM. CDR3 sequence reads: CASRLLPSGRKDEQYF. In DNA, the CDR3 is TGTGCCAGCAGGCTACTCCCTAGCGGGAGAAAAGACGAGCAGTACTTC.

The table lists this clonotype with a count of one. The rearrangement uses TRBV7-9 and TRBJ1-1, with 7 nucleotides matching TRBD1. The length of the CDR3 is 20 residues. Germline V gene sequence: CDR1 SEHNR, CDR2 FQNEAQ (reference sequence). V lost 3 bases to trimming and J lost 3 bases; unmatched junction nucleotides: 22. DNA of the CDR3: TGTGCCAGCAGCTTGTCTTCCGGCCGGATCGGGGGACAGAGCGACACTGAAGCTTTCTTT. Protein product: CASSLSSGRIGGQSDTEAFF.

This rearrangement joins TRBV7-2 to TRBJ2-3; 8 bases are a match to TRBD2. Germline CDR1 reads SGHTA; CDR2 reads FQGNSA. V lost 4 bases and J lost 12; bases outside the gene matches: 6. The CDR3 covers 12 residues. The CDR3 coding sequence is TGTGCCAGCAGCTCCGAACTAGCGGCTCAGTATTTT. Its protein is CASSSELAAQYF.

The chain uses TRBV27 and TRBJ1-4; TRBD1 is a possible D gene (6 bases). There are 12 residues in the CDR3. V was shortened by 6 bases and J by 7 bases, with 9 bases between the two germline ends. Germline V gene data show CDR1 as MNHEY and CDR2 as SMNVEV (reference sequence). CDR3 DNA sequence: TGTGCCAGCAGCCCAGGGGCTGAAAAACTGTTTTTT. This translates into CASSPGAEKLFF.

Remarks on this clonotype: Possible read error: a much larger clone is one base away. The rearrangement joins TRBV12-3 or TRBV12-4 to TRBJ2-1; the match to TRBD2 covers 8 bases. There are 16 residues in the CDR3. After removal of 6 bases from V and 13 bases from J, the junction contained 20 bases not matched to a gene. CDR3 nucleotide sequence: TGTGCCAGCAGCGCGACTAGCGAGGGCAACCAAGAGACCCAGTTCTTC. It translates to CASSATSEGNQETQFF.

CDR3 in DNA: TGTGCCAGCAGCTTAAAAGAAAGGTTGGGGGTTGATGCGTCTTTTGACGGCTACACCTTC. Its translation: CASSLKERLGVDASFDGYTF. The chain combines TRBV11-1 with TRBJ1-2, with a weak D call TRBD1 (5 bases). With 2 bases removed from V and 8 bases from J, the gap between germline ends came to 33 bases. The CDR3 is 20 amino acids. Germline V gene data show CDR1 as SGHAT and CDR2 as FQDESV (reference sequence).

V usage is TRBV28 and J usage is TRBJ2-3, with D perhaps TRBD2 (6 bases). The DNA matches TRBJ2-5 better at its end, which makes the J call doubtful. There are 15 residues in the CDR3. Germline V gene data show CDR1 as MDHEN and CDR2 as SYDVKM. This CDR3 is CASSLGGTIQETQYF. CDR3 coding DNA: TGTGCCAGCAGTTTAGGCGGGACGATTCAAGAGACCCAGTACTTC.

This chain uses TRBV10-3 with TRBJ1-1; 8 bases are shared with TRBD1. The germline V gene encodes CDR1 ENHRY and CDR2 SYGVKD. The CDR3 spans 12 residues. V trimming: 11 bases; J trimming: 5 bases; junction bases outside the gene matches: 7. The chain's CDR3 is CASGQGWTEAFF. CDR3 sequence (DNA): TGTGCCTCAGGACAGGGTTGGACTGAAGCTTTCTTT.